What follows are 32 T cell receptor beta chains derived from one specimen sequenced in a study of blood T cell repertoires in COVID-19. TCRdb keeps only in-frame clones here, not all; method: immunoSEQ multiplex PCR. The sample yields 25,000 to 35,000 clones, 85% seen once. Sequencing was done on a sample of peripheral blood. These receptors were collected from a man aged 55 to 70 with active COVID-19.

This clone was counted a single time. The chain has TRBV7-9 and TRBJ1-2; possible D gene TRBD1, 5 bases. The CDR3 has 15 amino acids. The germline V gene has CDR1 SEHNR and CDR2 FQNEAQ (reference sequence). Between the trimmed V and J ends, which lost 7 bases and 3 bases, there was a span of 18 bases. CDR3 sequence reads: CASTKGGGRDYGYTF. The CDR3 DNA reads as TGTGCCAGCACCAAAGGCGGGGGTAGGGACTATGGCTACACCTTC.

The chain uses TRBV10-3 and TRBJ1-2; weak D call: TRBD1 (5 bases). The CDR3 extends over 15 amino acids. V lost 7 bases to trimming and J lost 7 bases, with 22 bases between them. Looked up from germline, CDR1 is ENHRY and CDR2 is SYGVKD. CDR3: CAINGRAGNFGGYTF. The CDR3 DNA follows: TGTGCCATCAATGGGAGGGCAGGGAATTTTGGTGGCTACACCTTC.

This clone has only one observation. This CDR3 reads CASTVTGDPSYEQYF. The CDR3 coding sequence is TGTGCCAGTACCGTAACAGGGGACCCCTCCTACGAGCAGTACTTC. This chain joins TRBV19 and TRBJ2-7; 7 nucleotides align to TRBD1. Germline trimming cut 7 bases from V and 0 bases from J; bases unmatched to any gene: 9. This CDR3 comprises 15 residues. The V gene's germline CDR1 is LNHDA and CDR2 SQIVND (reference sequence).

This chain joins TRBV18 and TRBJ2-5, with 10 bases that match TRBD1. Trimming at V came to 6 bases and at J to 5 bases, leaving 6 bases not matched to a gene. The V gene's germline CDR1 is KGHSH and CDR2 LQKENI. CDR3 length: 14 amino acids. CDR3 protein: CASSPDRGMETQYF. CDR3 coding DNA: TGTGCCAGCTCTCCGGACAGGGGGATGGAGACCCAGTACTTC. Full variable domain (missing parts from reference TRBV18 and TRBJ2-5): NAGVMQNPRHLVRRRGQEARLRCSPMKGHSHVYWYRQLPEEGLKFMVYLQKENIIDESGMPKERFSAEFPKEGPSILRIQQVVRGDSAAYFCASSPDRGMETQYFGPGTRLLVL.

The gene calls are TRBV28 and TRBJ2-1; TRBD2 matches at 9 bases. CDR1 is MDHEN, CDR2 SYDVKM, per germline. The CDR3 consists of 19 residues. J gave up 1 base and V 5 bases, and 15 bases lay outside the gene matches. The CDR3: CASSTMPWKTSGSYNEQFF. CDR3 coding DNA: TGTGCCAGCAGTACAATGCCTTGGAAGACTAGCGGATCCTACAATGAGCAGTTCTTC.

The chain recombines TRBV12-5 with TRBJ2-2, with 8 bases fitting TRBD2. Germline V gives CDR1 LGHNT, CDR2 FRNRAP. Germline trimming cut 5 bases from V and 3 bases from J; bases unmatched to any gene: 8. The CDR3 totals 16 residues. The CDR3 loop is CASGLRASGYTGELFF. In DNA, the CDR3 is TGTGCTAGTGGTCTGAGGGCTAGCGGGTACACCGGGGAGCTGTTTTTT.

For this clone: Other DNA sequences of this sample code for an identical CDR3. In DNA, the CDR3 is TGTGCCAGCAGCTTGGGACAAGGTTCCTACGAGCAGTACTTC. Encoded protein: CASSLGQGSYEQYF. The V call is TRBV5-6, the J call TRBJ2-7; D is unresolved. The CDR3 spans 14 residues. CDR1 is SGHDT, CDR2 YYEEEE, per germline. Trimming removed 0 bases from V and 1 base from J, with 8 bases in between.

J is TRBJ2-1 and V is TRBV28; 13 nucleotides agree with TRBD2. The germline V gene encodes CDR1 MDHEN and CDR2 SYDVKM. J lost 8 bases, V lost 6 bases, and 10 bases had no gene match. The CDR3 spans 16 residues. In DNA, the CDR3 is TGTGCCAGCAGAGCCGGGACTAGCGGGATGGTCTATGAGCAGTTCTTC. Protein product: CASRAGTSGMVYEQFF.

V is TRBV6-2 or TRBV6-3 and J is TRBJ2-5; 8 bases line up with TRBD2. CDR3 length: 14 residues. V shed 2 bases and J 6 bases; nucleotides not matched to a gene: 5. The germline V gene has CDR1 MNHEY and CDR2 SVGEGT. CDR3 DNA sequence: TGTGCCAGCAGTTACACGGGAGGGGGAAAGACCCAGTACTTC. Its translation is CASSYTGGGKTQYF.

The genes are TRBV2 and TRBJ2-1, with D uncertain. Between the trimmed V and J ends, which lost 8 bases and 1 base, there was a span of 15 bases. The CDR3 sequence is 15 residues long. Germline-derived CDR1 and CDR2 are SNHLY and FYNNEI. Here the CDR3 DNA reads TGTGCCAGCCGAGAGGCACTAAGGTCCTACAATGAGCAGTTCTTC. Translation: CASREALRSYNEQFF.

This chain uses TRBV27 with TRBJ2-5; weak D call: TRBD2 (6 bases). The CDR3 totals 15 residues. V shed 3 bases and J shed 5 bases, with 16 bases lying between them. CDR1 MNHEY and CDR2 SMNVEV come from the germline V gene (reference sequence). The CDR3 DNA reads TGTGCCAGCAGTTTGGGTAGGGGACGGGGGGAGACCCAGTACTTC. It specifies CASSLGRGRGETQYF.

This clone was observed a single time. This sequence joins TRBV5-6 and TRBJ2-1, with D possibly being TRBD1 (6 bases). V was cut by 0 bases and J by 4 bases, with 17 bases left in between. The CDR3 is 17 amino acids. Germline V gives CDR1 SGHDT, CDR2 YYEEEE. The CDR3 loop is CASSLAGVNTKYNEQFF. CDR3 in DNA: TGTGCCAGCAGCTTGGCAGGGGTAAATACAAAATACAATGAGCAGTTCTTC.

This chain connects TRBV6-2 or TRBV6-3 to TRBJ2-7; TRBD2 aligns across 9 bases. Germline CDR1 is MNHEY and CDR2 is SVGEGT. J gave up 9 bases and V 0 bases, and 9 bases lay outside the gene matches. This CDR3 spans 15 amino acids. The chain's CDR3 is CASSYSAGGPSWQYF. The CDR3 bases are TGTGCCAGCAGTTACTCTGCGGGAGGGCCCTCGTGGCAGTACTTC.

The chain uses TRBV5-4 and TRBJ2-7, with a possible D match to TRBD2 (6 bases). This CDR3 is 15 amino acids long. V lost 0 bases, J lost 3 bases, and 13 bases lay in between. CDR1 SGHNT and CDR2 YYREEE come from the germline V gene (reference sequence). The CDR3 loop is CASSLVTVGSYEQYF. The CDR3 DNA follows: TGTGCCAGCAGCTTGGTAACTGTCGGGAGCTACGAGCAGTACTTC. The entire variable domain, with the rest obtained from reference TRBV5-4 and TRBJ2-7, is as follows: ETGVTQSPTHLIKTRGQQVTLRCSSQSGHNTVSWYQQALGQGPQFIFQYYREEENGRGNFPPRFSGLQFPNYSSELNVNALELDDSALYLCASSLVTVGSYEQYFGPGTRLTVT.

This sequence joins TRBV27 and TRBJ2-6; the D gene is possibly TRBD2 (7 bases). This CDR3 is built from 17 residues. Deletions cut 9 bases from V and 4 bases from J, with 22 bases between. Germline CDR1 reads MNHEY; CDR2 reads SMNVEV (reference sequence). The chain's CDR3 is CASARGDTLLGANVLTF. The CDR3 DNA reads as TGTGCCAGTGCCCGGGGGGACACTCTTCTGGGGGCCAACGTCCTGACTTTC.

The CDR3 is CSDQAGARREQFF. CDR3 sequence (DNA): TGCAGCGACCAAGCGGGAGCTCGGCGGGAGCAGTTCTTC. The rearrangement links TRBV29-1 to TRBJ2-1, with 8 bases fitting TRBD2. Trimming removed 7 bases from V and 10 bases from J; junction bases left unmatched: 12. The CDR3 is 13 amino acids. Germline V gene lookup returns CDR1 SQVTM and CDR2 ANQGSEA.

This chain connects TRBV3-1 (or the pseudogene TRBV3-2) to TRBJ2-4, with a tentative D call TRBD1 (5 bases). CDR1 is LGHDT and CDR2 is YNNKEL in the germline V gene (reference sequence). This CDR3 is 17 amino acids long. With 5 bases removed from V and 4 bases from J, the gap between germline ends came to 21 bases. CDR3 sequence (DNA): TGTGCCAGCAGCGACAGCACTCCCATTTGCAAAAAAAACATTCAGTACTTC. Translation gives CASSDSTPICKKNIQYF.

V gene TRBV28 combines with J gene TRBJ1-4; unclear D gene. The V end was cut by 6 bases, the J end by 5 bases, with 13 bases between. Germline V gene lookup returns CDR1 MDHEN and CDR2 SYDVKM. The CDR3 extends over 14 amino acids. This CDR3 reads CASSPSSLNEKLFF. Here the CDR3 DNA reads TGTGCCAGCAGCCCATCGAGCTTGAATGAAAAACTGTTTTTT.

The chain joins TRBV6-1 to TRBJ2-7, with no clear D. V dropped 3 bases and J dropped 9 bases, with 15 bases sitting between them. This CDR3 comprises 13 residues. Germline CDR1 and CDR2: MNHNS and SASEGT. The CDR3 bases are TGTGCCAGCAGTGAGTTTTTGATAGTTGGGCAGTACGTC. It codes for CASSEFLIVGQYV.

The rearrangement uses TRBV5-6 and TRBJ2-1; 9 bases match TRBD2. The germline V gene has CDR1 SGHDT and CDR2 YYEEEE. The CDR3 length is 15 residues. The V gene end was trimmed by 0 bases and the J gene end by 6 bases; junction bases not matched to a gene: 4. The CDR3 is CASSLDGGRANEQFF. The CDR3 DNA sequence: TGTGCCAGCAGCTTGGATGGCGGGAGGGCCAATGAGCAGTTCTTC.

The sample holds one count of this clone. V gene TRBV20-1 combines with J gene TRBJ1-4; D uncertain. Per germline, CDR1 DFQATT and CDR2 SNEGSKA (reference sequence). CDR3 length: 11 residues. Trimming took off 6 bases at V and 8 bases at J, with 10 bases between the two ends. This CDR3 is CSAKRREKLFF. The CDR3 DNA is TGCAGTGCGAAGCGAAGGGAAAAACTGTTTTTT.

This chain links TRBV5-1 with TRBJ2-2; possibly TRBD2 for D (5 bases). The CDR3 has 16 amino acids. V was clipped by 5 bases and J by 3 bases, with 17 bases between them. Germline loops: CDR1 SGHRS, CDR2 YFSETQ. CDR3 residues: CASREQAGLYTGELFF. CDR3 nucleotide sequence: TGCGCCAGCAGGGAGCAGGCTGGACTGTACACCGGGGAGCTGTTTTTT.

The V gene is TRBV11-3, the J gene TRBJ2-1, with TRBD2 matching over 9 bases. V dropped 3 bases and J dropped 7; count of bases not matched to a gene: 13. The CDR3 contains 17 residues. Germline V gene sequence: CDR1 SGHNT, CDR2 YENEEA. The CDR3 coding sequence is TGTGCCAGCAGCTTGGGAATCAGCCTAGCGGGAAGGAATGAGCAGTTCTTC. It yields the protein CASSLGISLAGRNEQFF.

This clone was seen more than once but under ten times. The V call is TRBV18, the J call TRBJ2-1, with D maybe TRBD2 (6 bases). CDR1 and CDR2 (germline): KGHSH, LQKENI. The CDR3 runs 14 residues. Trimming removed 2 bases at V and 4 bases at J, with 9 bases between. CDR3 DNA sequence: TGTGCCAGCTCACCAGCGGGGAGATACAATGAGCAGTTCTTC. It codes for CASSPAGRYNEQFF.

The V gene is TRBV28, the J gene TRBJ2-3, with D possibly TRBD1 on 6 matching bases. This CDR3 is built from 14 residues. The V gene's germline CDR1 is MDHEN and CDR2 SYDVKM. Trimming pared 6 bases from V and 1 base from J, leaving 11 bases between. CDR3 coding DNA: TGTGCCAGCAGGGCCTGGACAGGCACAGATACGCAGTATTTT. This gives the protein CASRAWTGTDTQYF.

This rearrangement joins TRBV12-3 or TRBV12-4 to TRBJ1-4; the D is unclear. Deletions cut 6 bases from V and 8 bases from J, with 10 bases between. The CDR3 is made up of 12 amino acids. The DNA for the CDR3 is TGTGCCAGCAGCCAATACGGGGAAAAACTGTTTTTT. This translates into CASSQYGEKLFF.

This rearrangement joins TRBV7-9 to TRBJ2-1; 7 bases are shared with TRBD2. V lost 5 bases to trimming and J lost 8 bases; unmatched junction nucleotides: 12. This CDR3 is built from 15 residues. Per the germline V gene, CDR1 is SEHNR and CDR2 is FQNEAQ (reference sequence). The CDR3 DNA sequence: TGTGCCAGCAGCCCAAGACTAGCTCGGGTAGATGAGCAGTTCTTC. As protein: CASSPRLARVDEQFF. The full variable domain, completed using reference TRBV7-9 and TRBJ2-1, is DTGVSQNPRHKITKRGQNVTFRCDPISEHNRLYWYRQTLGQGPEFLTYFQNEAQLEKSRLLSDRFSAERPKGSFSTLEIQRTEQGDSAMYLCASSPRLARVDEQFFGPGTRLTVL.

In nucleotides, the CDR3 is TGTGCCAGTGCGGACTCCCCCACCGGGGAGCTGTTTTTT. Encoded protein: CASADSPTGELFF. This rearrangement joins TRBV13 to TRBJ2-2; D is possibly TRBD2 (5 bases). Germline V lookup: CDR1 PRHDT, CDR2 FYEKMQ (reference sequence). V was shortened by 9 bases and J by 4 bases, with 12 bases between the two germline ends. This CDR3 contains 13 residues.

In this sample, this clone turned up once. The rearrangement uses TRBV10-3 and TRBJ2-7; tentative D call: TRBD2 (6 bases). V was trimmed by 4 bases and J by 2 bases, leaving 15 bases between them. The CDR3 is 15 residues long. Germline assignment: CDR1 ENHRY and CDR2 SYGVKD. CDR3 in DNA: TGTGCCATCAGTGGACGGGCGGGGAATGCCTACGAGCAGTACTTC. This sequence encodes CAISGRAGNAYEQYF.

The chain is built from TRBV7-9 and TRBJ2-1; 7 positions agree with TRBD2. V was clipped by 5 bases and J by 0 bases; unmatched bases: 10. Germline CDR1 SEHNR, CDR2 FQNEAQ (reference sequence). This CDR3 comprises 17 residues. CDR3 region: CASSPYGGGSSYNEQFF. For the CDR3, the DNA is TGTGCCAGCAGCCCGTATGGCGGCGGGAGCTCCTACAATGAGCAGTTCTTC.

The chain carries TRBV27 and TRBJ1-6, with 8 bases that match TRBD1. Germline V gives CDR1 MNHEY, CDR2 SMNVEV (reference sequence). This CDR3 has 14 amino acids. V was pared by 3 bases and J by 7 bases, with 2 bases of the junction left unmatched. The CDR3 spells CASSLRQGNSPLHF. The CDR3 DNA reads as TGTGCCAGCAGTTTGCGACAGGGGAATTCACCCCTCCACTTT.

Worth noting for this clone: One end of the junction is discordant with germline, which a read error may explain. The genes are TRBV20-1 and TRBJ2-1, with TRBD2 matching 9 bases. CDR1 is DFQATT, CDR2 SNEGSKA, per germline (reference sequence). The CDR3 consists of 16 residues. The DNA for the CDR3 is TGCAGTACTAGTCGCCAAATAGCGGGAGACTACAATGAGCAGTTCTTC. Protein sequence: CSTSRQIAGDYNEQFF.